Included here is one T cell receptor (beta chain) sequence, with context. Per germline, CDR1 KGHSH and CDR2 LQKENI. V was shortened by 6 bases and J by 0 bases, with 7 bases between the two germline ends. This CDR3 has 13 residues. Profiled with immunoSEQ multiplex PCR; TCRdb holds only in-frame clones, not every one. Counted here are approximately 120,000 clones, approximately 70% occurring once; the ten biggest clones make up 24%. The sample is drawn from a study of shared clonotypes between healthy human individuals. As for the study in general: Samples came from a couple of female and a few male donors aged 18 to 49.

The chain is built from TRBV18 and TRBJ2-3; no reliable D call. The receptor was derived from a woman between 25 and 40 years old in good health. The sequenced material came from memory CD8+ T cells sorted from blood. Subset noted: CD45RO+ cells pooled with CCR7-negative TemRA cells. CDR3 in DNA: TGTGCCAGCTCTCGAGCTAGCACAGATACGCAGTATTTT. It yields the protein CASSRASTDTQYF.